The 16 T cell receptor beta chains listed next were all sequenced from one sample in a study of vaccination and CD4 T cells after COVID-19. These receptors have no identified antigens. Sample treatment: roughly 10-day PBMC culture with coronavirus spike peptide pools or control peptides (ViraFEST assay). An Oncomine TCR Beta short-read assay was used to sequence the DNA from cultured CD4+ T cells. TCRdb used MiXCR to reprocess the PCR reads, holding one entry per CDR3 protein. The table records roughly 4,700 distinct CDR3 sequences, about 50% of them present only once. Sequenced material: CD4+ T cells from blood, cultured in vitro. These receptors were collected from a human donor who had recovered from COVID-19.

The count of this clonotype is one. The chain links TRBV6-5 to TRBJ2-7, with D unresolved. V was pared by 0 bases and J by 4 bases, with 4 bases between. The CDR3 totals 12 residues. CDR1 is MNHEY and CDR2 is SVGAGI in the germline V gene. CDR3 residues: CASSYSRYEQYF. The CDR3 nucleotides are TGTGCCAGCAGTTACTCGAGGTACGAGCAGTACTTC.

J is TRBJ2-1 and V is TRBV20-1; 8 positions match TRBD2. The CDR3 has 14 residues. Trimming took 2 bases from V and 5 from J; bases not matched to a gene: 5. From germline, CDR1 is DFQATT and CDR2 SNEGSKA (reference sequence). The CDR3 nucleotides are TGCAGTGCTAGAAGGGGACTAGAGAACAATGAGCAGTTCTTC. Residues: CSARRGLENNEQFF.

This clonotype appeared a few times. This rearrangement joins TRBV20-1 to TRBJ2-1; D may be TRBD1 (7 bases). The CDR3 has 11 amino acids. Germline CDR1 reads DFQATT; CDR2 reads SNEGSKA (reference sequence). With 5 bases removed from V and 16 bases from J, the gap between germline ends came to 18 bases. The CDR3: CSAGGGGDPFF. CDR3 coding DNA: TGCAGTGCTGGAGGAGGGGGCGACCCCTTCTTC.

This clonotype was seen a handful of times. V and J are TRBV7-8 and TRBJ1-2, with D uncertain. V lost 1 base and J lost 1, with 7 bases in between. The CDR3 extends over 14 amino acids. Germline loops: CDR1 SGHVS, CDR2 FQNEAQ. DNA for the CDR3: TGTGCCAGCAGCTTAGAACAGATTAACTATGGCTACACCTTC. This translates into CASSLEQINYGYTF.

This clonotype was picked up a small number of times. V usage is TRBV6-1 and J usage is TRBJ1-2, with D hard to call. Trimming stripped 2 bases from V and 4 bases from J, with 5 bases between. This CDR3 region has 12 residues. Per germline, CDR1 MNHNS and CDR2 SASEGT. CDR3 loop: CASSELGYGYTF. CDR3 sequence (DNA): TGTGCCAGCAGTGAACTAGGCTATGGCTACACCTTC.

The chain uses TRBV20-1 and TRBJ2-3; D is unresolved. The CDR3 covers 14 residues. The V gene's germline CDR1 is DFQATT and CDR2 SNEGSKA (reference sequence). The V gene lost 5 bases and the J gene lost 2 bases, with 14 bases spanning the gap. The CDR3 reads CSAGPARATDTQYF. In nucleotides, the CDR3 is TGCAGTGCTGGCCCCGCGCGAGCCACAGATACGCAGTATTTT.

V gene TRBV7-9 combines with J gene TRBJ1-5, with TRBD1 matching 9 bases. Germline V gene lookup returns CDR1 SEHNR and CDR2 FQNEAQ (reference sequence). This CDR3 has 15 amino acids. The trim removed 3 bases at V and 5 bases at J, leaving 5 bases unmatched. DNA of the CDR3: TGTGCCAGCAGCTTGGGGGGACAGGGTCATCAGCCCCAGCATTTT. This codes for CASSLGGQGHQPQHF.

This chain links TRBV6-1 with TRBJ1-2; TRBD1 aligns across 12 bases. This CDR3 is built from 15 residues. J was trimmed by 4 bases and V by 6 bases; bases with no gene match: 6. The V gene's germline CDR1 is MNHNS and CDR2 SASEGT. The CDR3 sequence: CASRYGTGGTYGYTF. Written as DNA, the CDR3 is TGTGCCAGCAGATATGGGACAGGGGGCACCTATGGCTACACCTTC.

About this clonotype: At one end the junction does not follow the germline gene, possibly because of a read error. This chain uses TRBV7-8 with TRBJ2-7, with D possibly being TRBD1 or TRBD2 (6 bases each). The CDR3 contains 11 residues. Germline CDR1 is SGHVS and CDR2 is FQNEAQ. The CDR3 sequence is CASRHGGDMDF. CDR3 in DNA: TGTGCCAGCAGGCATGGAGGGGACATGGACTTC.

This clonotype occurred a few times. The CDR3 nucleotides read TGCAGTGCTCAGAATATGGGGACAGGGCGTAGCTACACCTTC. This translates into CSAQNMGTGRSYTF. V usage is TRBV20-1 and J usage is TRBJ1-2; 9 positions match TRBD1. This CDR3 has 14 amino acids. Germline V lookup: CDR1 DFQATT, CDR2 SNEGSKA (reference sequence). With V trimmed by 5 bases and J by 9 bases, 13 bases remained unmatched.

This chain connects TRBV20-1 to TRBJ1-6; 7 nucleotides line up with TRBD1. V trimming: 5 bases; J trimming: 8 bases; junction bases outside the gene matches: 9. Germline V lookup: CDR1 DFQATT, CDR2 SNEGSKA (reference sequence). The CDR3 extends over 14 amino acids. The CDR3 DNA sequence: TGCAGTGCTTCCCGATCAGGGGGGGATTCACCCCTCCACTTT. Translating it yields CSASRSGGDSPLHF.

This clonotype was counted between two and nine times. This CDR3 reads CASSSRRSEQYF. CDR3 nucleotides: TGTGCCAGCAGCTCTAGAAGGTCCGAGCAGTACTTC. The rearrangement uses TRBV7-2 and TRBJ2-7; D is unclear. There are 12 residues in the CDR3. Trimming took 4 bases from V and 6 from J, leaving 10 bases between them. The germline gives CDR1 SGHTA, CDR2 FQGNSA.

By sample fraction, this clonotype is medium-sized. The chain recombines TRBV20-1 with TRBJ1-2; 10 bases align to TRBD1. This CDR3 spans 14 amino acids. Germline lookup yields CDR1 DFQATT and CDR2 SNEGSKA (reference sequence). The V segment lost 5 bases and the J segment 6 bases; nucleotides outside the gene matches: 9. CDR3 amino acids: CSAGGGQGRHGYTF. The CDR3 DNA follows: TGCAGTGCTGGGGGGGGACAGGGGCGCCATGGCTACACCTTC.

This clonotype was counted a few times. The rearrangement links TRBV28 to TRBJ1-2; a weak D match, TRBD1 (6 bases). The CDR3 loop spans 15 amino acids. Germline V gene data show CDR1 as MDHEN and CDR2 as SYDVKM. Trimming removed 1 base from V and 4 bases from J, with 13 bases in between. This chain's CDR3 is CASSLLGGLLYGYTF. CDR3 in DNA: TGTGCCAGCAGTTTATTGGGGGGCCTCCTCTATGGCTACACCTTC.

Within the sample, this clonotype is medium-sized. The chain carries TRBV2 and TRBJ2-3, with a possible D match to TRBD1 (5 bases). Germline V gene sequence: CDR1 SNHLY, CDR2 FYNNEI. Trimming took off 8 bases at V and 4 bases at J, with 16 bases between the two ends. This CDR3 spans 14 amino acids. The CDR3 loop reads CASLPGSWADTQYF. The CDR3 nucleotides are TGTGCCAGCCTCCCAGGGTCGTGGGCAGATACGCAGTATTTT.

This clonotype appeared a few times. V gene TRBV6-2 or TRBV6-3 combines with J gene TRBJ1-2; D is uncertain. The CDR3 covers 12 residues. Germline-derived CDR1 and CDR2 are MNHEY and SVGEGT. V lost 10 bases to trimming and J lost 3 bases, with 12 bases between them. CDR3 loop: CAIRALDYGYTF. CDR3 sequence (DNA): TGTGCCATTAGGGCACTAGACTATGGCTACACCTTC.